The clone carrying this TCR beta chain was found a few times. The antigen remains unidentified. This sample was included in a study of T cell repertoires in cytomegalovirus infection. Study context: Alongside well-studied HLA-B-restricted CMV epitopes, recently identified HLA-C-restricted CMV epitopes were also used.

Germline V gene data show CDR1 as MNHEY and CDR2 as SVGAGI. Between the trimmed V and J ends, which lost 6 bases and 5 bases, there was a span of 11 bases. CDR3 length: 13 amino acids. Study-level findings and limits: HLA-C-restricted, CMV-specific TCR beta clonotypes were dominant ex vivo.

TCRdb passed the reads through MiXCR, listing each CDR3 protein once. The sample includes roughly 500,000 distinct CDR3 sequences, 30% to 40% seen only once; the top ten take under 20%. Sequencing used cultured PBMCs, obtained from culture after CMV antigen stimulation. V usage is TRBV6-5 and J usage is TRBJ2-1; no firm D call. This receptor was obtained from a human donor in good health (CMV status not recorded). Some clones in this sample may be carry-over from other donors' samples. CDR3 region: CASRGPSHNEQFF. The CDR3 DNA reads TGTGCCAGCAGGGGTCCCTCGCACAATGAGCAGTTCTTC.